Listed below are T cell receptor beta chains from one sample, sequenced in a study of tumor-infiltrating lymphocytes in primary liver carcinoma. MiXCR, applied by TCRdb to the multiplex PCR reads, yields one record per CDR3 protein. Altogether around 56,000 distinct CDR3 sequences are present, over 65% being singletons, with the ten largest covering approximately 50%. Sequenced material: liver tumor tissue from sampling region 2. These receptors originate from a man aged 40-55 years with primary liver carcinoma and hepatitis B virus infection. The CDR3 runs from the conserved cysteine through the conserved F or W. The order of the fields is V gene, J gene, D gene, clone size, CDR3 DNA, CDR3 protein. D genes are given only for firm matches. A clone size is listed for some rows: how often the clone was seen (once, few, many), or a class if it is expanded.

TRBV12-3/TRBV12-4,TRBJ2-7,.,few,TGTGCCAGCACCTCAATCGGGGGTCCCACCTACGAGCAGTACTTT,CASTSIGGPTYEQYF
TRBV5-1,TRBJ2-2,TRBD1,many,TGCGCCAGCAGCCCGACAGGGTTTCCGGGGGAGCTGTTTTTT,CASSPTGFPGELFF
TRBV24-1,TRBJ2-1,.,.,TGTGCCACCTTAAGCGAGGCACAGTACAATGAGCAGTTCTTC,CATLSEAQYNEQFF
TRBV6-1,TRBJ1-4,.,.,TGTGCCAGCAGTGAAGTCGGTCAGGGGATTAATGAAAAACTGTTTTTT,CASSEVGQGINEKLFF
TRBV5-6,TRBJ2-3,.,many,TGTGCCAGCAGCTTCGGGAGCACAGATACGCAGTATTTT,CASSFGSTDTQYF
TRBV4-2,TRBJ1-2,.,once,TGTGCCAGCAGCCAAGAGGCCGGGGGCGGATTTGTCTACACCTTC,CASSQEAGGGFVYTF
TRBV5-4,TRBJ2-3,.,.,TGTACCAGCAGCTTGGAAAGATTCGATACGCAGTATTTT,CTSSLERFDTQYF
TRBV11-2,TRBJ1-2,.,few,TGTGCCAGCAGCTTATCGGCAGGGCGCTATGCCTACACCTTC,CASSLSAGRYAYTF
TRBV5-5,TRBJ2-7,TRBD2,.,TGTGCCAGCAGCCTTACGGGACGGCCGAGCGGGGCCTATGAGCAGTACTTC,CASSLTGRPSGAYEQYF
TRBV28,TRBJ2-7,TRBD1,.,TGTGCCAGCTGCGAACCAGGACAGGGTCGCAACGAGCAGTACTTC,CASCEPGQGRNEQYF
TRBV12-3/TRBV12-4,TRBJ2-5,.,.,TGTGCCATCAGTATCCCAATGTATCAAGAGACCCAGTACTTC,CAISIPMYQETQYF
TRBV11-1,TRBJ2-1,.,medium-sized,TGTGCCAGCAGGAACCTACTTAATACAGACACCTACAATGAGCAGTTCTTC,CASRNLLNTDTYNEQFF
TRBV4-1,TRBJ2-1,TRBD2,.,TGCGCCAGCAACCAAGGAGGGACTAGCCACAATGATCAGTTCTTC,CASNQGGTSHNDQFF
TRBV4-1,TRBJ2-7,.,once,TGCGCCAGCAACCAAGATGAGGGCGGGAACTACGAGCAGCACTTC,CASNQDEGGNYEQHF
TRBV11-2,TRBJ2-3,TRBD1,.,TGTGCCAGCAGCTTCGACAGGGTGACAGATACGCAGTATTTT,CASSFDRVTDTQYF
TRBV6-5,TRBJ2-3,.,.,TGTGCCAGCAGCCCGGACATCTCTAGCTCAGATACGCAGTATTTT,CASSPDISSSDTQYF
TRBV7-6,TRBJ2-2,TRBD2,.,TGTGCCAGGAGCTCCGGACTAGATATTACCGGGGAGCTGTTTTTT,CARSSGLDITGELFF
TRBV28,TRBJ2-2,.,.,TGTACCAACAGTTTACTCAGAGGGAGGGAGCTGTTTTTT,CTNSLLRGRELFF
TRBV12-3/TRBV12-4,TRBJ1-6,.,once,TGTGCCAGCAGCCTGGGGCAGAGTGAAGGATCCCTCCACTTT,CASSLGQSEGSLHF